These T cell receptor beta chains were read from a single sample in a study of blood T cells in healthy people across ages. Each CDR3 protein is one row after TCRdb ran MiXCR on the 5' RACE reads. The table lists hundreds of thousands of distinct CDR3 sequences, 24% of them singletons. These same records also appear under a second study, on T cells of mothers and their children.

The sample taken for sequencing was blood. These receptors were taken from a boy younger than 18 in good health. CDR3s include the opening cysteine and the closing phenylalanine or tryptophan. The D gene is left open where the match is weak. Clone size, where shown, is once, few, many, or a class for clones that have expanded.

V	D	size	J	DNA	CDR3
TRBV7-2	.	.	TRBJ2-3	TGTGCCAGCAGCTTAGCGGCCGTACGTGCAGATACGCAGTATTTT	CASSLAAVRADTQYF
TRBV29-1	.	many	TRBJ2-5	TGCAGCGTCACCTCCCCGGAGACCCAGTACTTC	CSVTSPETQYF
TRBV4-3	.	.	TRBJ2-7	TGCGCCAGCAGCCAAGATTGGGGAAAGACCTACGAGCAGTACTTC	CASSQDWGKTYEQYF
TRBV20-1	TRBD1	.	TRBJ1-6	TGCAGTGCTAGAGCCTTTCAGGGGGCGGGGAGTGGGTCACCCCTCCACTTT	CSARAFQGAGSGSPLHF
TRBV6-2/TRBV6-3	.	.	TRBJ2-3	TGTGCCAGCAGTTATGGGGTGAGAGATACGCAGTATTTT	CASSYGVRDTQYF
TRBV7-9	.	.	TRBJ2-5	TGTGCGGGTTCCCAAGAGACCCAGTACTTC	CAGSQETQYF
TRBV7-2	.	.	TRBJ2-4	TGTGCCAGCAGCTTAATTTTGGGGGGGGCGGCCAAAAACATTCAGTACTTC	CASSLILGGAAKNIQYF
TRBV20-1	.	.	TRBJ2-3	TGCAGTGCTAGAGATCGACGGGCCCCAACCTATACGCAGTATTTT	CSARDRRAPTYTQYF
TRBV27	.	many	TRBJ1-1	TGTGCCACGCTGGAGAACACTGAAGCTTTCTTT	CATLENTEAFF
TRBV7-2	TRBD1	few	TRBJ2-3	TGTGCCAGCAGCTTAGCCCCCGGGACAGGGAGAGATACGCAGTATTTT	CASSLAPGTGRDTQYF
TRBV4-3	.	.	TRBJ1-2	TGCGCCAGCAGCCCTGGGGATGCGATTTATGGCTACACCTTC	CASSPGDAIYGYTF